The rows below give T cell receptor beta chains drawn from one sample of a study of blood T cell repertoires in COVID-19. The repertoire was sequenced with immunoSEQ multiplex PCR; TCRdb's copy has only in-frame clones and lacks some. The table records approximately 28,000 clones, 93% of them present only once. The sequencing input was peripheral blood. The receptors here all came from a woman in her seventies with COVID-19, enrolled during active disease. Both conserved end residues are part of each CDR3. The D gene is left open where the match is weak. Rows give clone size only sometimes, using once, few, many, or a class for an expanded clone.

TRBJ2-3 | TRBD1 | TRBV10-3 | few | CAISAGTGTDTQYF | TGTGCCATCAGTGCCGGGACAGGGACCGATACGCAGTATTTT
TRBJ1-4 | TRBD1 | TRBV6-5 | . | CASKRGRWNEKLFF | TGTGCCAGCAAAAGGGGGCGGTGGAATGAAAAACTGTTTTTT
TRBJ2-5 | . | TRBV24-1 | . | CATSEQQSQETQYF | TGTGCCACCAGTGAGCAACAGAGCCAAGAGACCCAGTACTTC
TRBJ1-1 | TRBD1 | TRBV9 | few | CASSARTGVGGTEAFF | TGTGCCAGCAGCGCAAGGACAGGGGTAGGTGGCACTGAAGCTTTCTTT
TRBJ2-6 | . | TRBV18 | . | CASSPGAAGANVLTF | TGTGCCAGCTCGCCAGGGGCCGCTGGGGCCAACGTCCTGACTTTC
TRBJ2-3 | . | TRBV27 | . | CASSLRTVSGYTDTQYF | TGTGCCAGCAGTTTAAGAACAGTTTCAGGGTACACAGATACGCAGTATTTT
TRBJ1-2 | TRBD1 | TRBV15 | . | CATSRGQGNYGYTF | TGTGCCACCAGCAGGGGACAGGGGAACTATGGCTACACCTTC
TRBJ1-2 | TRBD1 | TRBV6-6 | . | CASSYSGQYYGYTF | TGTGCCAGCAGTTACTCGGGACAGTACTATGGCTACACCTTC
TRBJ1-6 | . | TRBV4-3 | . | CASSQGTDNSPLHF | TGCGCCAGCAGCCAAGGGACAGATAATTCACCCCTCCACTTT
TRBJ1-2 | . | TRBV5-1 | . | CASGTGLSGYGYTF | TGCGCCAGCGGAACAGGGTTGAGTGGGTATGGCTACACCTTC
TRBJ2-3 | . | TRBV9 | . | CASSVGTWESDTQYF | TGTGCCAGCAGCGTAGGGACGTGGGAGTCTGATACGCAGTATTTT
TRBJ1-1 | . | TRBV6-5 | once | CASRDRPNTEAFF | TGTGCCAGCAGAGACAGACCGAACACTGAAGCTTTCTTT
TRBJ2-7 | TRBD1 | TRBV6-5 | . | CASSPIPTGPYEQYF | TGTGCCAGCAGTCCGATCCCGACAGGGCCCTACGAGCAGTACTTC
TRBJ2-1 | TRBD2 | TRBV4-1 | . | CASSQTGGSGNEQFF | TGCGCCAGCAGCCAAACCGGGGGGAGCGGTAATGAGCAGTTCTTC
TRBJ2-1 | TRBD1 | TRBV6-4 | . | CASSLQGAAYNEQFF | TGTGCCAGCAGTCTCCAGGGGGCGGCCTACAATGAGCAGTTCTTC
TRBJ2-1 | TRBD2 | TRBV2 | . | CASSETSGVVNEQFF | TGTGCCAGCAGTGAAACTAGCGGGGTGGTAAATGAGCAGTTCTTC
TRBJ1-1 | . | TRBV6-2/TRBV6-3 | . | CASSYGEMNTEAFF | TGTGCCAGCAGTTACGGGGAGATGAACACTGAAGCTTTCTTT
TRBJ1-1 | . | TRBV5-1 | . | CASSLEGRPTEAFF | TGCGCCAGCAGCCTGGAGGGGCGCCCCACTGAAGCTTTCTTT
TRBJ2-1 | TRBD1 | TRBV10-3 | . | CAISDTSLGQGKTYNEQFF | TGTGCCATCAGTGATACCTCTCTGGGACAGGGGAAAACCTACAATGAGCAGTTCTTC
TRBJ2-2 | TRBD1 | TRBV5-4 | . | CASSLGQGPNTGELFF | TGTGCCAGCAGTTTGGGACAGGGGCCGAACACCGGGGAGCTGTTTTTT
TRBJ1-2 | . | TRBV28 | . | CASSFGGVLYGYTF | TGTGCCAGCAGTTTTGGCGGAGTTCTCTATGGCTACACCTTC
TRBJ2-7 | TRBD2 | TRBV10-3 | . | CAISESSGRVYEQYF | TGTGCCATCAGTGAGTCGAGCGGGAGAGTCTACGAGCAGTACTTC
TRBJ2-7 | TRBD2 | TRBV6-5 | . | CASRYMTSGSYEQYF | TGTGCCAGCAGATACATGACTAGCGGAAGCTACGAGCAGTACTTC
TRBJ2-2 | . | TRBV2 | . | CANEESPGELFF | TGTGCCAACGAAGAGAGCCCCGGGGAGCTGTTTTTT
TRBJ2-7 | TRBD2 | TRBV7-8 | . | CASSLRGLADDEQYF | TGTGCCAGCAGCTTAAGGGGACTAGCGGATGACGAGCAGTACTTC
TRBJ1-2 | . | TRBV27 | . | CASSLTGGRSESGYTF | TGTGCCAGCAGTTTAACCGGTGGCAGGTCTGAGAGCGGCTACACCTTC
TRBJ1-5 | . | TRBV19 | . | CASTSPGGSNQPQHF | TGTGCCAGTACCAGTCCGGGGGGAAGCAATCAGCCCCAGCATTTT
TRBJ2-3 | TRBD2 | TRBV30 | once | CAWSVGGVDTQYF | TGTGCCTGGAGTGTCGGGGGGGTAGATACGCAGTATTTT
TRBJ1-5 | . | TRBV30 | . | CACSSGAVNQPQHF | TGTGCCTGCTCCTCAGGGGCGGTTAATCAGCCCCAGCATTTT
TRBJ1-5 | . | TRBV10-3 | . | CAISEAGDQPQHF | TGTGCCATCAGTGAGGCAGGGGATCAGCCCCAGCATTTT
TRBJ2-3 | TRBD2 | TRBV5-4 | once | CASSRLSTSGRDTQYF | TGTGCCAGCAGCCGGCTTTCGACTAGCGGGAGAGATACGCAGTATTTT
TRBJ1-2 | TRBD1 | TRBV7-9 | . | CASSLGTGVGYTF | TGTGCCAGCAGCTTAGGGACAGGGGTTGGCTACACCTTC
TRBJ2-7 | . | TRBV7-6 | . | CASSSATSSPYEQYF | TGTGCCAGCAGCTCCGCCACTAGTTCCCCCTACGAGCAGTACTTC
TRBJ2-3 | TRBD1 | TRBV24-1 | . | CATSGQGNTDTQYF | TGTGCCACCAGTGGACAGGGGAACACAGATACGCAGTATTTT
TRBJ2-2 | . | TRBV14 | once | CASSPGFAGELFF | TGTGCCAGCAGCCCGGGTTTCGCCGGGGAGCTGTTTTTT
TRBJ1-2 | . | TRBV6-5 | once | CASIPSPNYGYTF | TGTGCCAGCATCCCTTCTCCTAACTATGGCTACACCTTC
TRBJ2-2 | TRBD2 | TRBV28 | . | CASSMAGGTGELFF | TGTGCCAGCAGTATGGCGGGAGGCACCGGGGAGCTGTTTTTT
TRBJ2-1 | . | TRBV5-4 | . | CASSLDSPFSYNEQFF | TGTGCCAGCAGCTTGGACAGTCCCTTCTCCTACAATGAGCAGTTCTTC
TRBJ2-3 | TRBD2 | TRBV27 | . | CASSSGLAGGHTDTQYF | TGTGCCAGCAGTTCGGGACTAGCGGGAGGACACACAGATACGCAGTATTTT
TRBJ1-3 | TRBD1 | TRBV6-1 | . | CASSGAGTGTGNTIYF | TGTGCCAGCAGTGGTGCCGGGACAGGCACAGGAAACACCATATATTTT
TRBJ2-7 | TRBD1 | TRBV7-9 | . | CASSSGTGPYEQYF | TGTGCCAGCAGCTCAGGGACAGGTCCCTACGAGCAGTACTTC
TRBJ2-7 | . | TRBV10-1 | . | CASSESFGAVVYEQYF | TGCGCCAGCAGTGAGTCCTTTGGCGCGGTGGTCTACGAGCAGTACTTC
TRBJ1-1 | TRBD1 | TRBV5-1 | . | CASSFGTGVNTEAFF | TGCGCCAGCAGCTTCGGTACAGGGGTGAACACTGAAGCTTTCTTT
TRBJ1-5 | . | TRBV3-1/TRBV3-2 | . | CASSVGYSNQPQHF | TGTGCCAGCAGCGTCGGGTATAGCAATCAGCCCCAGCATTTT
TRBJ2-2 | TRBD2 | TRBV10-1 | . | CASSNSSGRRRYTGELFF | TGCGCCAGCAGTAACTCTAGCGGGAGGCGCCGGTACACCGGGGAGCTGTTTTTT
TRBJ2-5 | TRBD2 | TRBV30 | . | CAWSGAGGYQETQYF | TGTGCCTGGAGTGGAGCGGGAGGGTACCAAGAGACCCAGTACTTC
TRBJ2-2 | . | TRBV19 | . | CASSYSGELFF | TGTGCCAGTAGTTACTCCGGGGAGCTGTTTTTT
TRBJ1-6 | . | TRBV28 | . | CASSQTGSSPLHF | TGTGCCAGCAGTCAAACAGGGTCTTCACCCCTCCACTTT
TRBJ1-2 | TRBD1 | TRBV18 | . | CASSPATGGNYGYTF | TGTGCCAGCTCACCAGCAACAGGGGGTAACTATGGCTACACCTTC
TRBJ1-4 | TRBD1 | TRBV2 | . | CASSEGGGFSNEKLFF | TGTGCCAGCAGTGAAGGAGGGGGCTTCTCTAATGAAAAACTGTTTTTT
TRBJ1-5 | . | TRBV28 | . | CASSSRQLSFNQPQHF | TGTGCCAGCAGTTCCAGACAGCTCTCGTTTAATCAGCCCCAGCATTTT
TRBJ1-1 | . | TRBV30 | . | CAWNPQGNTEAFF | TGTGCCTGGAACCCACAGGGAAACACTGAAGCTTTCTTT
TRBJ1-4 | TRBD1 | TRBV18 | . | CASSQGDATNEKLFF | TGTGCCAGCTCGCAGGGGGATGCAACTAATGAAAAACTGTTTTTT